This record looks at one T cell receptor (beta chain) sequence and its context. The antigen is unknown. Germline V lookup: CDR1 MNHEY, CDR2 SMNVEV (reference sequence). The CDR3 extends over 14 amino acids. Trimming left V 4 bases short and J 4 bases short, with 11 bases between. This entry is derived from a study of siplizumab effects on memory and regulatory T cells. Whole-study findings and limits: The diversity of naive T cells seemed greater than that of memory cells, and their alloresponse contribution seemed major.

The study assayed 95,000 to 100,000 TCR templates per sample. Clones were read by immunoSEQ multiplex PCR, and TCRdb kept only the in-frame ones, dropping some. The sample lists roughly 100,000 clones, about 94% occurring once. The V and J genes are TRBV27 and TRBJ2-1; D gene unclear. The sample consisted of CD4+ T cells sorted from blood. The receptor was derived from a human donor in good health. The CDR3 DNA reads TGTGCCAGCAGTTCGTTAGGGCGGTACAATGAGCAGTTCTTC. Protein product: CASSSLGRYNEQFF.